These 10 T cell receptor beta chains were all obtained from the same sample, sequenced in a study of molecular identifiers for immune sequencing clone quantification. Using its own MiXCR run on the PCR reads, TCRdb lists one record per CDR3 protein. The data contain approximately 40,000 distinct CDR3 sequences, roughly 18% of them singletons. The sample was naive CD8+ T cells from blood, with Jurkat cell RNA spiked in. The subset is: FACS-sorted CD8+CD4-CCR7+CD45RA+ naive T cells. The receptors stem from a human donor in good health. Some libraries in this study had Jurkat cell RNA spiked in.

This clonotype appeared a few times. V gene TRBV28 combines with J gene TRBJ2-7; possible D gene TRBD2, 5 bases. This CDR3 comprises 12 residues. With 7 bases removed from V and 12 bases from J, the gap between germline ends came to 19 bases. The germline CDR1 and CDR2 sequences are MDHEN and SYDVKM. The CDR3 sequence: CASTKDSPSRYF. Written as DNA, the CDR3 is TGTGCCAGCACCAAGGACTCGCCCAGCAGGTACTTC.

The chain employs TRBV19 and TRBJ1-1; no reliable D call. CDR3 length: 14 residues. In germline, CDR1 is LNHDA, CDR2 SQIVND (reference sequence). V lost 1 base, J lost 7 bases, and 13 bases lay in between. The CDR3 reads CASSIVEDRFEAFF. The CDR3 nucleotides are TGTGCCAGTAGTATAGTGGAGGACCGATTTGAAGCTTTCTTT.

The gene calls are TRBV5-6 and TRBJ2-2; 7 nucleotides match TRBD1. V shed 4 bases and J 6 bases; nucleotides not matched to a gene: 3. CDR1 is SGHDT and CDR2 is YYEEEE in the germline V gene. The CDR3 is 13 residues long. CDR3 residues: CASSQTGPGELFF. CDR3 nucleotides: TGTGCCAGCAGCCAGACAGGGCCCGGGGAGCTGTTTTTT.

This clonotype was detected ten times or more. The V gene is TRBV28, the J gene TRBJ2-5, with TRBD1 identical over 8 bases. The CDR3 runs 15 residues. CDR1 MDHEN and CDR2 SYDVKM come from the germline V gene. Losses at the gene ends were 5 bases for V and 5 bases for J; bases not matched to a gene: 10. The CDR3 loop is CASSLGQGDSETQYF. In nucleotides, the CDR3 is TGTGCCAGCAGTCTAGGACAGGGTGATTCGGAGACCCAGTACTTC.

Comments on this clonotype: This clone may be a read error of a much larger clone one base away. CDR3 coding DNA: TGTGCCAGCAATGAAAGCGGGAGGACCATATACGAGCAGCACTTC. Translation gives CASNESGRTIYEQHF. V gene TRBV28 combines with J gene TRBJ2-7, with TRBD2 matching 9 bases. This CDR3 is 15 amino acids long. CDR1 is MDHEN and CDR2 is SYDVKM in the germline V gene.

This clonotype was seen a few times. This sequence may be a read error, since a much larger clone differs from it by one base. The V and J genes are TRBV6-5 and TRBJ2-3; possible D gene TRBD1, 5 bases. The CDR3 contains 11 residues. Looked up from germline, CDR1 is MNHEY and CDR2 is SVGAGI. The CDR3 spells CVTLSAKGKYF. In DNA form, the CDR3 reads TGTGTCACCTTGAGCGCGAAGGGGAAGTATTTT.

The rearrangement joins TRBV5-6 to TRBJ2-7; the match to TRBD1 covers 11 bases. Germline-derived CDR1 and CDR2 are SGHDT and YYEEEE. The CDR3 is 14 amino acids. With 4 bases clipped from V and 3 bases from J, the junction kept 3 bases outside the gene matches. Written as DNA, the CDR3 is TGTGCCAGCAGCGTGGGGACAGGGGGCTACGAGCAGTACTTC. Protein product: CASSVGTGGYEQYF.

About this clonotype itself: This may arise from a read error, as a much more abundant clone is one base away. The chain employs TRBV28 and TRBJ2-2; the D call may be TRBD1 or TRBD2 (5 bases each). In germline, CDR1 is MDHEN, CDR2 SYDVKM. This CDR3 has 17 residues. The CDR3 is CASSSLDSLVGSGELLF. CDR3 sequence (DNA): TGTGCCAGCAGTTCCTTAGACAGTTTGGTTGGGTCCGGGGAGCTGTTATTT.

The chain combines TRBV6-5 with TRBJ2-1; perhaps TRBD2 as D (5 bases). This CDR3 is 16 amino acids long. Per the germline V gene, CDR1 is MNHEY and CDR2 is SVGAGI. V lost 5 bases, J lost 2 bases, and 16 bases lay in between. CDR3 nucleotide sequence: TGTGCCAGCAGTAAATCCCAGCTAGCCCCCTACAATGAGCAGTTCTTC. This translates into CASSKSQLAPYNEQFF.

V gene TRBV11-2 combines with J gene TRBJ2-1, with TRBD2 identical over 10 bases. V lost 0 bases, J lost 3 bases, and 5 bases stayed unmatched. The CDR3 has 17 residues. Germline V lookup: CDR1 SGHAT, CDR2 FQNNGV. The CDR3 DNA sequence: TGTGCCAGCAGCTTAGATCCCGGGACTAGCGTCTACAATGAGCAGTTCTTC. This sequence encodes CASSLDPGTSVYNEQFF. Full variable domain (rest looked up from reference TRBV11-2 and TRBJ2-1): EAGVAQSPRYKIIEKRQSVAFWCNPISGHATLYWYQQILGQGPKLLIQFQNNGVVDDSQLPKDRFSAERLKGVDSTLKIQPAKLEDSAVYLCASSLDPGTSVYNEQFFGPGTRLTVL.